This TCR beta chain was captured by sequencing in a study of metastatic and nonmetastatic thyroid tumors. No treatment had been given to any patient before thyroid surgery. CDR1 LNHDA and CDR2 SQIVND come from the germline V gene (reference sequence). This CDR3 has 14 amino acids. The V gene lost 6 bases and the J gene lost 0 bases, with 12 bases spanning the gap. TCRdb re-clonotyped the PCR reads via MiXCR. Among over 15,000 clones listed, roughly 23% were seen once. Sequencing input: tumor tissue. The chain recombines TRBV19 with TRBJ2-7; perhaps TRBD1 as D (6 bases). The receptor comes from a female donor with papillary thyroid cancer or a benign thyroid nodule (not recorded which). Some clones in this sample may be carry-over from other donors' samples. The chain's CDR3 is CASSRQAGSYEQYF. For the CDR3, the DNA is TGTGCCAGTAGCCGACAGGCCGGCTCCTACGAGCAGTACTTC.